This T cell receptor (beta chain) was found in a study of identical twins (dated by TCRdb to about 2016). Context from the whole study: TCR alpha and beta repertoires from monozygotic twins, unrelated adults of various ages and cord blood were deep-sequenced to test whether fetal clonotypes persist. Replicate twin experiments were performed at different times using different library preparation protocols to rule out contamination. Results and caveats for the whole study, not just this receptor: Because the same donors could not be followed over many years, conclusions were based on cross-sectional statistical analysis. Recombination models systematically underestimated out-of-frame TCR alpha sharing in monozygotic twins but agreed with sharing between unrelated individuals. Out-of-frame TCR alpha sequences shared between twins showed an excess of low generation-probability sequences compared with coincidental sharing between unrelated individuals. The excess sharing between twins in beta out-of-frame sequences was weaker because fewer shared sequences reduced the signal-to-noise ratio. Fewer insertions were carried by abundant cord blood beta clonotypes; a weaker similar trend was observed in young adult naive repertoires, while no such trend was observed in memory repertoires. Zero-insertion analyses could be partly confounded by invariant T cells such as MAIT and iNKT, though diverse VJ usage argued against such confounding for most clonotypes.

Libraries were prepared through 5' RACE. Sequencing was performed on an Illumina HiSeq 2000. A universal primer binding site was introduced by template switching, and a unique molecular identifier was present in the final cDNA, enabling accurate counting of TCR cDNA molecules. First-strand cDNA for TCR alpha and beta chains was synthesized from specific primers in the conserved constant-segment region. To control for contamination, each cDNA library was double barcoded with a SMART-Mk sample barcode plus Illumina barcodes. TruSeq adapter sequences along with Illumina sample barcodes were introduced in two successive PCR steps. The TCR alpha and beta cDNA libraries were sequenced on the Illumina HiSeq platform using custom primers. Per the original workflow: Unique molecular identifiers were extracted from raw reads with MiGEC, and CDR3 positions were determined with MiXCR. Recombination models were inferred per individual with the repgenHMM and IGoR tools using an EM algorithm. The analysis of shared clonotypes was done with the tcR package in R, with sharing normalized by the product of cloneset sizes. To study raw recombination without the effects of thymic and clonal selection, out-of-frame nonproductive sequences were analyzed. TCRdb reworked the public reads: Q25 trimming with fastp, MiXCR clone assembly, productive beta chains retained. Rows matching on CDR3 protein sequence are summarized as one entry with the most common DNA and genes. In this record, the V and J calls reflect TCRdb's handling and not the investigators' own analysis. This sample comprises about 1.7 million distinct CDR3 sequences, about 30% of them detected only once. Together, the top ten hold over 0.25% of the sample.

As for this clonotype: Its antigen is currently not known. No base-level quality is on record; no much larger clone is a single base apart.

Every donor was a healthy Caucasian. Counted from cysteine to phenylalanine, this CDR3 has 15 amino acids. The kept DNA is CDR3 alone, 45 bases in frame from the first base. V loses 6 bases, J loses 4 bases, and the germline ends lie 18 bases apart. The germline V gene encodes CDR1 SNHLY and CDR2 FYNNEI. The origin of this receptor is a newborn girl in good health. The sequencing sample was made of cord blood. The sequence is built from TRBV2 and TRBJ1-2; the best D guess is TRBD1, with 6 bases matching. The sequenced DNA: TGTGCCAGCAGCCCAGAACAGGGCCCCCTCTATGGCTACACCTTC. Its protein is CASSPEQGPLYGYTF.